The 6 T cell receptor beta chains below were found in one sample sequenced in a study of cytomegalovirus exposure and HLA in healthy donors. The PCR had 60 Vbeta and 13 Jbeta primers. Profiling relied on immunoSEQ multiplex PCR, and the TCRdb table lists in-frame clones only, not all of them. The profile shows 130,000 to 150,000 clones, approximately 80% of them singletons. What was sequenced was PBMCs. These TCRs come from a woman between 18 and 30 years old in good health and CMV-seropositive.

The table lists this clone with a few counts. This chain links TRBV7-9 with TRBJ1-1; TRBD1 is a possible D gene (6 bases). With 3 bases removed from V and 5 bases from J, the gap between germline ends came to 10 bases. This CDR3 contains 13 residues. The V gene's germline CDR1 is SEHNR and CDR2 FQNEAQ (reference sequence). The CDR3 nucleotides are TGTGCCAGCAGCTTGAACAGGGATACTGAAGCTTTCTTT. This encodes CASSLNRDTEAFF.

CDR3 residues: CASSVVRSFSYNEQFF. DNA of the CDR3: TGTGCCAGTAGTGTTGTCAGGTCTTTCTCCTACAATGAGCAGTTCTTC. The rearrangement uses TRBV19 and TRBJ2-1, with D unclear. The CDR3 loop spans 16 amino acids. Trimming took 5 bases from V and 0 from J, leaving 14 bases between them. Per the germline V gene, CDR1 is LNHDA and CDR2 is SQIVND (reference sequence).

As to this clone: Other DNA sequences within the sample encode an identical CDR3. The CDR3 bases are TGTGCCAGCAGCCTTTCTAGCGGGGGCTACGAGCAGTACTTC. As protein: CASSLSSGGYEQYF. The chain uses TRBV6-5 and TRBJ2-7; the match to TRBD2 covers 10 bases. The CDR3 totals 14 residues. The V and J ends lost 6 bases and 3 bases, in that order; junction bases with no gene match: 5. The germline V gene has CDR1 MNHEY and CDR2 SVGAGI.

CDR3 coding DNA: TGTGCCAGCTCACGGACAGTTTCCGCAACTAATGAAAAACTGTTTTTT. This gives the protein CASSRTVSATNEKLFF. V is TRBV18 and J is TRBJ1-4; tentative D call: TRBD1 (6 bases). This CDR3 comprises 16 residues. Trimming took off 4 bases at V and 0 bases at J, with 12 bases between the two ends. Germline CDR1 and CDR2: KGHSH and LQKENI.

This chain links TRBV7-9 with TRBJ1-6; maybe TRBD1 (6 bases). CDR1 and CDR2 (germline): SEHNR, FQNEAQ (reference sequence). V shed 1 base and J shed 11 bases, with 15 bases lying between them. The CDR3 contains 15 residues. CDR3 protein: CASSLVGQMGAPLHF. CDR3 in DNA: TGTGCCAGCAGCTTAGTGGGACAAATGGGGGCACCCCTCCACTTT.

This chain joins TRBV6-6 and TRBJ1-5; D is ambiguous. V was trimmed by 2 bases and J by 2 bases, leaving 7 bases between them. The CDR3 has 14 residues. Germline V CDR1 and CDR2: MNHNY, SVGAGI (reference sequence). The CDR3 region is CASSYLGGNQPQHF. In DNA, the CDR3 is TGTGCCAGCAGTTACCTAGGCGGCAATCAGCCCCAGCATTTT.